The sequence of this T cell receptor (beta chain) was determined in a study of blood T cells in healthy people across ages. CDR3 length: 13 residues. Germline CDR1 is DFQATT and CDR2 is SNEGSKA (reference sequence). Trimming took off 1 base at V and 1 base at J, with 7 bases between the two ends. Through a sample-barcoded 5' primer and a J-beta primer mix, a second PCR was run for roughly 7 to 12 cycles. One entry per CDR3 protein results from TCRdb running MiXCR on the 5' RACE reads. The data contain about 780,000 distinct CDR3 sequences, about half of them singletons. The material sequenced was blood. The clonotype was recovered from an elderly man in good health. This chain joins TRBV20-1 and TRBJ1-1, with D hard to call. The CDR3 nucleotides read TGCAGTGCTAGAGTTACGCCGAACACTGAAGCTTTCTTT. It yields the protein CSARVTPNTEAFF.